This TCR beta chain was found in a study of OX40 agonist ivuxolimab in advanced cancers. Study at large: Ivuxolimab doses were 0.01, 0.1, 0.3, 1.5, 3 or 10 mg/kg every 2 weeks. Study-wide findings and caveats: Averaging showed that CD8+ T cells had more expanded clones than CD4+ did.

The assay was immunoSEQ multiplex PCR, and TCRdb's table has in-frame clones only and misses some. The sample includes more than 25,000 clones, more than 75% seen only once; the top ten take 25%. CDR3 length equals 12 residues. V shed 1 base and J shed 8 bases, with 6 bases lying between them. Germline-derived CDR1 and CDR2 are SEHNR and FQNEAQ (reference sequence). Concerning this clone: Its specificity is not known.

Source: CD4+ or CD8+ T cells sorted from blood, taken in a trial of the OX40 agonist ivuxolimab. The receptor was derived from an adult with an advanced solid tumor such as melanoma, head and neck, liver or kidney cancer. V gene TRBV7-9 combines with J gene TRBJ2-1, with D unclear. Here the CDR3 reads CASSLGFDEQFF. The CDR3 nucleotides read TGTGCCAGCAGCTTAGGATTCGATGAGCAGTTCTTC.